Below are 2 T cell receptor beta chains sequenced from a single sample in a study of beta chain features in type 1 diabetes. The study, taken as a whole, reports: Within each of all four CD4+ subsets, Type 1 diabetes patients had TCRB CDR3s that were moderately but significantly shorter.

Their recognized antigens are unknown. Of the isolated RNA, all was reverse transcribed, and so the sequenced material was expressed TCRB transcripts. Sequenced by immunoSEQ multiplex PCR; TCRdb stores in-frame clones only, minus some. The sample includes about 650,000 clones, around an eighth of them seen just once. Specimen: naive CD4+ T cells from blood. The receptors shown here come from a man aged 25-45 years with type 1 diabetes.

This clone showed up just a few times. The genes are TRBV7-6 and TRBJ2-6, with D perhaps matching TRBD2 (5 bases). Germline lookup yields CDR1 SGHVS and CDR2 FNYEAQ. Trimming removed 5 bases from V and 0 bases from J, with 14 bases in between. The CDR3 consists of 17 residues. DNA for the CDR3: TGTGCCAGCAGCGACTATCGGCGGGCCTCTGGGGCCAACGTCCTGACTTTC. Translation: CASSDYRRASGANVLTF.

This clone turned up a few times. This rearrangement joins TRBV18 to TRBJ2-3; 7 nucleotides align to TRBD2. This CDR3 spans 15 amino acids. Germline CDR1 and CDR2: KGHSH and LQKENI. The V gene end was trimmed by 5 bases and the J gene end by 2 bases; junction bases not matched to a gene: 7. The CDR3 sequence: CASSVSGTITDTQYF. The CDR3 DNA reads as TGTGCCAGCTCAGTATCCGGGACTATCACAGATACGCAGTATTTT.